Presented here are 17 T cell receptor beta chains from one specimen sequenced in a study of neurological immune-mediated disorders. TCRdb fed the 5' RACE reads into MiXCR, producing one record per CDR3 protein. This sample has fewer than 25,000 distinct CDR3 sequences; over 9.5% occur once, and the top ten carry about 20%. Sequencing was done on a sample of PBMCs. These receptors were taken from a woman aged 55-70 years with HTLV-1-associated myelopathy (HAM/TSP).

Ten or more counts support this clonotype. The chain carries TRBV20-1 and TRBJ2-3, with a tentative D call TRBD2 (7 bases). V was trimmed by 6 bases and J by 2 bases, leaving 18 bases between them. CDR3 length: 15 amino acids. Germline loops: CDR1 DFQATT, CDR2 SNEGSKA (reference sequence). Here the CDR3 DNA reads TGCAGTGCAAATACGGGGGGCCCCCACACAGATACGCAGTATTTT. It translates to CSANTGGPHTDTQYF.

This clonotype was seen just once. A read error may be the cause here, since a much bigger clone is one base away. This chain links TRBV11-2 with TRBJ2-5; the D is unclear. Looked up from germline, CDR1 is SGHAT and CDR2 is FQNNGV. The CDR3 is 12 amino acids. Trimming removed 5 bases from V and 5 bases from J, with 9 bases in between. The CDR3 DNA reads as TGTGCCAGCAGCCCGCTGGATGAGACCCAGTACTTC. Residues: CASSPLDETQYF.

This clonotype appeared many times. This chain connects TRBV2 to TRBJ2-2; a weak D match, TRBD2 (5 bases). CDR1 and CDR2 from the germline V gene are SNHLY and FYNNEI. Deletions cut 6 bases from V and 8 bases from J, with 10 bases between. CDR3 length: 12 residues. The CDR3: CASSGVEGELFF. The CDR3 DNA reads TGTGCCAGCAGCGGGGTAGAAGGGGAGCTGTTTTTT. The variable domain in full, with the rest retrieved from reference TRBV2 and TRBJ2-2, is EPEVTQTPSHQVTQMGQEVILRCVPISNHLYFYWYRQILGQKVEFLVSFYNNEISEKSEIFDDQFSVERPDGSNFTLKIRSTKLEDSAMYFCASSGVEGELFFGEGSRLTVL.

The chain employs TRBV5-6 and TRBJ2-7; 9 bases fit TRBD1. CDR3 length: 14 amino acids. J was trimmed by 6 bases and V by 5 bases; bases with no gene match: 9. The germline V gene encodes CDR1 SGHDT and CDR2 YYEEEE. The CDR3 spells CASRYSDRGIEQYF. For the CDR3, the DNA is TGTGCCAGCAGATATTCGGACAGGGGTATCGAGCAGTACTTC.

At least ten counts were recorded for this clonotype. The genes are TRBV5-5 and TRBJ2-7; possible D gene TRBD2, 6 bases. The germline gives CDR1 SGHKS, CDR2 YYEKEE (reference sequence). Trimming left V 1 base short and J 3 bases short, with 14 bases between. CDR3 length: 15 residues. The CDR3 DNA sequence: TGTGCCAGCAGCTTGCGCCACATGGGAGGCTACGAGCAGTACTTC. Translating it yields CASSLRHMGGYEQYF.

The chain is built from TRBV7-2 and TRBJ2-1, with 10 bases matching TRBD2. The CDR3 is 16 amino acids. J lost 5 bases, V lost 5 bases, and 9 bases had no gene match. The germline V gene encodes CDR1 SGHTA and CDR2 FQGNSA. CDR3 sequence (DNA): TGTGCCAGCAGCGACCTACTAGCGGGAATAAACAATGAGCAGTTCTTC. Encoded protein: CASSDLLAGINNEQFF.

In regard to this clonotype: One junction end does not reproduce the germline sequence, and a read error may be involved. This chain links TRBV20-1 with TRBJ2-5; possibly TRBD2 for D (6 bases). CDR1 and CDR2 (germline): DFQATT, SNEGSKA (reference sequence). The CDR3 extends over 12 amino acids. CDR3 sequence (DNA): TGCAGTCCACCGGCTGGTCGGGAGATCCAGTACTTC. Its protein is CSPPAGREIQYF.

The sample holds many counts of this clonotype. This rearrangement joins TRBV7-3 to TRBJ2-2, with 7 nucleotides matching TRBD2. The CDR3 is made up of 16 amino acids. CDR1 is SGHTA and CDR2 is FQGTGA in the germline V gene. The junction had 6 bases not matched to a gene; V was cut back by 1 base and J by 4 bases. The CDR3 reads CASSLIGGGSTGELFF. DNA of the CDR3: TGTGCCAGCAGCTTAATAGGCGGGGGTAGCACCGGGGAGCTGTTTTTT.

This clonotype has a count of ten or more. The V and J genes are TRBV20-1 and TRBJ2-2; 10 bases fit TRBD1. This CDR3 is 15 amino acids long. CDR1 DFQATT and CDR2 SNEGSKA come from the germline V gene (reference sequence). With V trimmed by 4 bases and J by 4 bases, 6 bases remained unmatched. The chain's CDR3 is CSANSGTGVTGELFF. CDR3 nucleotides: TGCAGTGCTAACTCCGGGACAGGGGTCACCGGGGAGCTGTTTTTT.

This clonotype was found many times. The CDR3 reads CSAQETGTDTQYF. The CDR3 nucleotides are TGCAGTGCTCAAGAGACAGGGACAGATACGCAGTATTTT. The V call is TRBV20-1, the J call TRBJ2-3; 7 positions match TRBD1. This CDR3 spans 13 amino acids. Germline V gene lookup returns CDR1 DFQATT and CDR2 SNEGSKA (reference sequence). V lost 5 bases to trimming and J lost 3 bases; unmatched junction nucleotides: 5.

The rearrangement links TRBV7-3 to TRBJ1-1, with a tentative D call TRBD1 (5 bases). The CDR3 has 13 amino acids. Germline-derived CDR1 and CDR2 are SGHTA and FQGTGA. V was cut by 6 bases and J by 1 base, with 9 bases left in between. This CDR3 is CASRSTENTEAFF. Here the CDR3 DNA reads TGTGCCAGCAGATCGACAGAGAACACTGAAGCTTTCTTT.

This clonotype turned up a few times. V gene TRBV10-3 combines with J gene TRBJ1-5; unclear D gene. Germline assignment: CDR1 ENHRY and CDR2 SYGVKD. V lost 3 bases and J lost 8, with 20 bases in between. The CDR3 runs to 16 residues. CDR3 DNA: TGTGCCATCAGTGAAGCCGGTGGGCCACGGGGTAAGCCCCAGCATTTT. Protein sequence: CAISEAGGPRGKPQHF.

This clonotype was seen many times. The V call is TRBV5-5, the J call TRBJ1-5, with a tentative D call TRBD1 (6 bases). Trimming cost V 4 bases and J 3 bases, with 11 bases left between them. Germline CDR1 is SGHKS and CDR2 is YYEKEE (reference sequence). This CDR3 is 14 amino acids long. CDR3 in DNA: TGTGCCAGCAGCCAAGGACAGCACAATCAGCCCCAGCATTTT. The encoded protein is CASSQGQHNQPQHF.

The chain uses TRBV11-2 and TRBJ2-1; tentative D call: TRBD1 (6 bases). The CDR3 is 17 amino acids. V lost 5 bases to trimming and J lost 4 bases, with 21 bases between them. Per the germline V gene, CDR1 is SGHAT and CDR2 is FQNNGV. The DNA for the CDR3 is TGTGCCAGCAGCCCGAGAATGACAGGTCTCACTTACAATGAGCAGTTCTTC. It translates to CASSPRMTGLTYNEQFF.

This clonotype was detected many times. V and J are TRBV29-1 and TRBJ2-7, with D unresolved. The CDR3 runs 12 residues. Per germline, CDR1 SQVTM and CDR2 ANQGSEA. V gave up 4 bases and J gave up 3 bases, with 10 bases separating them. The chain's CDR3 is CSVAVMGYEQYF. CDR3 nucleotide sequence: TGCAGCGTTGCTGTCATGGGCTACGAGCAGTACTTC.

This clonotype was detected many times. The CDR3 region has the DNA TGCAGTGCGATACTAGTAGAGACCCAGTACTTC. Its protein is CSAILVETQYF. V usage is TRBV20-1 and J usage is TRBJ2-5, with D possibly matching TRBD2 (5 bases). Between the trimmed V and J ends, which lost 6 bases and 4 bases, there was a span of 9 bases. Germline V lookup: CDR1 DFQATT, CDR2 SNEGSKA (reference sequence). The CDR3 is 11 amino acids.

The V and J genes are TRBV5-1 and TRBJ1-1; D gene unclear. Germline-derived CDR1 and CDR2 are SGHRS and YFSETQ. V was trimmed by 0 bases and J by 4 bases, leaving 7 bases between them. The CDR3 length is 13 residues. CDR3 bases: TGCGCCAGCAGCTTGGCGGCGGGCACTGAAGCTTTCTTT. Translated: CASSLAAGTEAFF.